This TCR beta chain emerged from a study of response to subunit inactivated influenza vaccine. Whole-study findings and limits: Each seasonal flu vaccination may recruit only limited new T cells, authors suggested.

Each CDR3 protein is one row after TCRdb ran MiXCR on the RT-PCR reads. The sample lists about 650,000 distinct CDR3 sequences, 15% to 17% occurring once. The CDR3 is 13 amino acids. Germline V gene data show CDR1 as SQVTM and CDR2 as ANQGSEA. The V gene lost 8 bases and the J gene lost 7 bases, with 20 bases spanning the gap. This clonotype was observed a handful of times. The antigen remains undetermined. The chain uses TRBV29-1 and TRBJ1-2, with D perhaps TRBD1 (6 bases). Sequencing was performed on PBMCs from blood, taken about 12 days after vaccination. This TCR derives from a man between 50 and 59 years old who received an inactivated influenza vaccine. The DNA of the CDR3 is TGCAGCACCGACCCTGGCAGGGGTGCTGGCTACACCTTC. Translating it yields CSTDPGRGAGYTF. Based on the CDR3 plus reference TRBV29-1 and TRBJ1-2, the full variable domain is SAVISQKPSRDICQRGTSLTIQCQVDSQVTMMFWYRQQPGQSLTLIATANQGSEATYESGFVIDKFPISRPNLTFSTLTVSNMSPEDSSIYLCSTDPGRGAGYTFGSGTRLTVV.